The 30 T cell receptor beta chains below were found in one sample sequenced in a study of blood T cell repertoires in COVID-19. Here immunoSEQ multiplex PCR was the method, and the copy in TCRdb shows in-frame clones only, minus some. The sample has roughly 300,000 clones; 88% are singletons. Sequenced: peripheral blood. These receptors all stem from a man younger than 30 with active or convalescent COVID-19.

The chain couples TRBV3-1 (or the pseudogene TRBV3-2) to TRBJ2-5; 7 nucleotides align to TRBD2. Germline V lookup: CDR1 LGHDT, CDR2 YNNKEL (reference sequence). This CDR3 region has 14 residues. V trimming: 0 bases; J trimming: 4 bases; junction bases outside the gene matches: 2. The CDR3 here is CASSQDWGGETQYF. The CDR3 DNA is TGTGCCAGCAGCCAAGATTGGGGGGGAGAGACCCAGTACTTC.

The chain links TRBV7-8 to TRBJ2-3; D may be TRBD1 (5 bases). Trimming cost V 1 base and J 0 bases, with 8 bases left between them. CDR1 SGHVS and CDR2 FQNEAQ come from the germline V gene. This CDR3 has 15 residues. CDR3: CASSLGGTSTDTQYF. CDR3 bases: TGTGCCAGCAGCTTAGGGGGCACTAGCACAGATACGCAGTATTTT.

The J gene is TRBJ1-5, the V gene TRBV3-1 (or the pseudogene TRBV3-2); 9 nucleotides line up with TRBD1. In germline, CDR1 is LGHDT, CDR2 YNNKEL (reference sequence). V trimming: 5 bases; J trimming: 5 bases; junction bases outside the gene matches: 7. The CDR3 is 15 residues long. As DNA, the CDR3 is TGTGCCAGCAGCTCCCGACAGGGGGAACATCAGCCCCAGCATTTT. Translation gives CASSSRQGEHQPQHF.

This clone appeared once. V is TRBV7-9 and J is TRBJ2-3, with TRBD2 identical over 9 bases. Germline trimming cut 3 bases from V and 1 base from J; bases unmatched to any gene: 14. The CDR3 runs to 19 residues. In germline, CDR1 is SEHNR, CDR2 FQNEAQ (reference sequence). The CDR3 region has the DNA TGTGCCAGCAGCTTTGATATTTGGCGGGGGGGCCGGGGCACAGATACGCAGTATTTT. Protein: CASSFDIWRGGRGTDTQYF.

The chain couples TRBV5-1 to TRBJ1-6; TRBD1 aligns across 9 bases. Germline CDR1 SGHRS, CDR2 YFSETQ. The J segment lost 9 bases and the V segment lost 4 bases, leaving 5 bases of the junction unmatched. The CDR3 sequence is 14 residues long. The CDR3 here is CASSLGTGRSPLHF. Written as DNA, the CDR3 is TGCGCCAGCAGCCTAGGGACAGGGCGTTCACCCCTCCACTTT.

The chain recombines TRBV7-9 with TRBJ1-3, with D hard to call. CDR1 SEHNR and CDR2 FQNEAQ come from the germline V gene (reference sequence). Trimming removed 6 bases at V and 3 bases at J, with 9 bases between. The CDR3 spans 13 residues. The CDR3: CASSGGYGNTIYF. The CDR3 DNA reads TGTGCCAGCAGTGGAGGTTATGGAAACACCATATATTTT.

CDR3 in DNA: TGTGCCAGCAGTTACTCTAGGAGGGTTAGGACAGATACGCAGTATTTT. This translates into CASSYSRRVRTDTQYF. The chain couples TRBV6-5 to TRBJ2-3, with D maybe TRBD2 (6 bases). Trimming pared 0 bases from V and 3 bases from J, leaving 13 bases between. The germline gives CDR1 MNHEY, CDR2 SVGAGI. CDR3 size: 16 residues.

The V and J genes are TRBV2 and TRBJ1-6; 7 bases line up with TRBD1. Trimming removed 4 bases from V and 3 bases from J; junction bases left unmatched: 3. The length of the CDR3 is 15 residues. Germline-derived CDR1 and CDR2 are SNHLY and FYNNEI. This chain's CDR3 is CASSVTGRYNSPLHF. The CDR3 coding sequence is TGTGCCAGCAGTGTGACAGGGCGCTATAATTCACCCCTCCACTTT.

The chain couples TRBV12-3 or TRBV12-4 to TRBJ2-1; D not resolved. V lost 5 bases, J lost 9 bases, and 8 bases lay in between. This CDR3 comprises 11 residues. Written as DNA, the CDR3 is TGTGCCAGCAGTGGGCCGATTGAGCAGTTCTTC. This translates into CASSGPIEQFF.

The chain recombines TRBV15 with TRBJ1-1; D gene unclear. The CDR3 runs to 13 residues. Looked up from germline, CDR1 is LNHNV and CDR2 is YYDKDF (reference sequence). V was cut by 5 bases and J by 0 bases, with 7 bases left in between. CDR3 loop: CATSGAMNTEAFF. As DNA, the CDR3 is TGTGCCACCAGCGGAGCCATGAACACTGAAGCTTTCTTT. The full variable domain, rest sourced from reference TRBV15 and TRBJ1-1, is DAMVIQNPRYQVTQFGKPVTLSCSQTLNHNVMYWYQQKSSQAPKLLFHYYDKDFNNEADTPDNFQSRRPNTSFCFLDIRSPGLGDTAMYLCATSGAMNTEAFFGQGTRLTVV.

The chain recombines TRBV7-6 with TRBJ2-5; D is perhaps TRBD1 (5 bases). Germline V gives CDR1 SGHVS, CDR2 FNYEAQ. The length of the CDR3 is 17 residues. V dropped 2 bases and J dropped 3 bases, with 19 bases sitting between them. Written as DNA, the CDR3 is TGTGCCAGCAGCTTATTCAGGGCCCCATATACTGAAGAGACCCAGTACTTC. It translates to CASSLFRAPYTEETQYF.

The chain is built from TRBV13 and TRBJ2-5; 9 nucleotides agree with TRBD1. V lost 5 bases and J lost 1; bases outside the gene matches: 5. The CDR3 consists of 15 residues. Germline assignment: CDR1 PRHDT and CDR2 FYEKMQ (reference sequence). CDR3 amino acids: CASSPSGQGQETQYF. The CDR3 DNA follows: TGTGCCAGCAGCCCCTCGGGACAGGGCCAAGAGACCCAGTACTTC.

The V call is TRBV7-8, the J call TRBJ2-2, with D uncertain. The CDR3 contains 14 residues. Looked up from germline, CDR1 is SGHVS and CDR2 is FQNEAQ. V was pared by 5 bases and J by 1 base, with 8 bases between. The CDR3 spells CASSRFRNTGELFF. DNA of the CDR3: TGTGCCAGCAGCCGTTTCCGGAACACCGGGGAGCTGTTTTTT.

The chain joins TRBV19 to TRBJ1-2; D is unclear. Germline values: CDR1 LNHDA, CDR2 SQIVND (reference sequence). Trimming left V 3 bases short and J 5 bases short, with 10 bases between. The CDR3 is 13 residues long. CDR3 DNA: TGTGCCAGTAGTATGCTATCGGGGTATGGCTACACCTTC. Residues: CASSMLSGYGYTF. The variable domain in full, with the rest retrieved from reference TRBV19 and TRBJ1-2, is DGGITQSPKYLFRKEGQNVTLSCEQNLNHDAMYWYRQDPGQGLRLIYYSQIVNDFQKGDIAEGYSVSREKKESFPLTVTSAQKNPTAFYLCASSMLSGYGYTFGSGTRLTVV.

V and J are TRBV7-8 and TRBJ1-1, with D uncertain. V was cut by 5 bases and J by 1 base, with 14 bases left in between. In germline, CDR1 is SGHVS, CDR2 FQNEAQ. This CDR3 spans 15 amino acids. The CDR3 loop reads CASSPPGYTNTEAFF. CDR3 bases: TGTGCCAGCAGCCCGCCGGGATACACGAACACTGAAGCTTTCTTT.

The chain couples TRBV3-1 (or the pseudogene TRBV3-2) to TRBJ2-5; TRBD2 matches at 8 bases. The V gene's germline CDR1 is LGHDT and CDR2 YNNKEL (reference sequence). This CDR3 spans 18 amino acids. The junction had 16 bases not matched to a gene; V was cut back by 3 bases and J by 4 bases. CDR3 amino acids: CASSQSRGGGGLGETQYF. In nucleotides, the CDR3 is TGTGCCAGCAGCCAGTCCCGGGGTGGCGGGGGGCTCGGAGAGACCCAGTACTTC.

The chain carries TRBV9 and TRBJ1-2; D remains ambiguous. V was cut by 2 bases and J by 6 bases, with 23 bases left in between. This CDR3 contains 17 residues. The germline CDR1 and CDR2 sequences are SGDLS and YYNGEE. Here the CDR3 reads CASSVSPGPTISHGYTF. DNA of the CDR3: TGTGCCAGCAGCGTTTCCCCGGGTCCTACCATATCCCATGGCTACACCTTC.

The chain joins TRBV7-9 to TRBJ2-7, with 11 nucleotides matching TRBD1. Germline CDR1 reads SEHNR; CDR2 reads FQNEAQ (reference sequence). V shed 3 bases, J shed 3 bases, and the junction held 4 bases outside the gene matches. This CDR3 is built from 15 residues. CDR3 sequence (DNA): TGTGCCAGCAGCTTTGGACAGGGGGCTAACTACGAGCAGTACTTC. It encodes CASSFGQGANYEQYF.

The genes are TRBV18 and TRBJ2-1; D is ambiguous. CDR1 is KGHSH, CDR2 LQKENI, per germline. V gave up 3 bases and J gave up 10 bases, with 10 bases separating them. The CDR3 is made up of 12 amino acids. The CDR3 DNA sequence: TGTGCCAGCTCACCCCGATTAGAGGAGCAGTTCTTC. Translation gives CASSPRLEEQFF. The complete variable domain, with remaining parts taken from reference TRBV18 and TRBJ2-1, reads NAGVMQNPRHLVRRRGQEARLRCSPMKGHSHVYWYRQLPEEGLKFMVYLQKENIIDESGMPKERFSAEFPKEGPSILRIQQVVRGDSAAYFCASSPRLEEQFFGPGTRLTVL.

The V gene is TRBV4-1, the J gene TRBJ1-1; the match to TRBD1 covers 8 bases. The CDR3 runs to 15 residues. Germline V CDR1 and CDR2: MGHRA, YSYEKL. The V segment lost 3 bases and the J segment 0 bases; nucleotides outside the gene matches: 3. CDR3 loop: CASSQKQGVNTEAFF. In DNA, the CDR3 is TGCGCCAGCAGCCAGAAACAGGGGGTGAACACTGAAGCTTTCTTT.

This chain connects TRBV5-4 to TRBJ1-2; the D is unclear. Trimming removed 3 bases at V and 5 bases at J, with 11 bases between. There are 13 residues in the CDR3. Germline V gene lookup returns CDR1 SGHNT and CDR2 YYREEE (reference sequence). The CDR3 sequence is CASSSGVGYGYTF. The CDR3 DNA reads as TGTGCCAGCAGCTCCGGGGTCGGGTATGGCTACACCTTC.

This chain joins TRBV12-3 or TRBV12-4 and TRBJ1-4; D is unresolved. The CDR3 spans 13 residues. Trimming left V 2 bases short and J 5 bases short, with 6 bases between. The CDR3 DNA follows: TGTGCCAGCAGTTTATTGGAGAATGAAAAACTGTTTTTT. Translating gives CASSLLENEKLFF.

This clone was detected many times. V gene TRBV10-3 combines with J gene TRBJ1-2; 8 positions match TRBD1. Losses at the gene ends were 5 bases for V and 7 bases for J; bases not matched to a gene: 9. The germline gives CDR1 ENHRY, CDR2 SYGVKD. The CDR3 is 14 residues long. CDR3 DNA sequence: TGTGCCATCAGTTCGACAGGGGAAGAATCTGGCTACACCTTC. It encodes CAISSTGEESGYTF.

The V and J genes are TRBV5-4 and TRBJ2-7; D remains ambiguous. The length of the CDR3 is 14 residues. Trimming left V 4 bases short and J 4 bases short, with 15 bases between. The germline V gene encodes CDR1 SGHNT and CDR2 YYREEE (reference sequence). The CDR3: CASSPLLDGYEQYF. The CDR3 region has the DNA TGTGCCAGCAGCCCCCTCCTAGACGGGTACGAGCAGTACTTC.

V usage is TRBV10-3 and J usage is TRBJ1-5; D ambiguous. This CDR3 has 15 residues. Germline CDR1 is ENHRY and CDR2 is SYGVKD. The ends were cut back, 0 bases at V and 7 bases at J, with 13 bases in the middle. CDR3 bases: TGTGCCATCAGTGAGTCGTCAGGAGGGCGACAGCCCCAGCATTTT. Encoded protein: CAISESSGGRQPQHF.

This chain uses TRBV4-2 with TRBJ2-3; 7 bases are a match to TRBD2. V shed 0 bases and J 1 base; nucleotides not matched to a gene: 4. This CDR3 contains 16 residues. Per the germline V gene, CDR1 is LGHNA and CDR2 is YNFKEQ. For the CDR3, the DNA is TGTGCCAGCAGCCAAGACCACGCGGGGGGCACAGATACGCAGTATTTT. Translation gives CASSQDHAGGTDTQYF.

This rearrangement joins TRBV9 to TRBJ1-3, with D perhaps matching TRBD1 (5 bases). V gave up 0 bases and J gave up 3 bases, with 10 bases separating them. Germline V lookup: CDR1 SGDLS, CDR2 YYNGEE. There are 15 residues in the CDR3. The CDR3 spells CASSVEPTVGNTIYF. The CDR3, as DNA: TGTGCCAGCAGCGTAGAGCCGACAGTTGGAAACACCATATATTTT. The full variable domain, rest sourced from reference TRBV9 and TRBJ1-3, is DSGVTQTPKHLITATGQRVTLRCSPRSGDLSVYWYQQSLDQGLQFLIQYYNGEERAKGNILERFSAQQFPDLHSELNLSSLELGDSALYFCASSVEPTVGNTIYFGEGSWLTVV.

This clone was found a few times. The chain links TRBV25-1 to TRBJ2-7; TRBD1 matches 9 bases. Trimming removed 7 bases from V and 4 bases from J; junction bases left unmatched: 8. This CDR3 region has 14 residues. Germline V gives CDR1 MGHDK, CDR2 SYGVNS. The chain's CDR3 is CASTETGGFYEQYF. The CDR3 DNA is TGTGCCAGCACCGAGACAGGGGGTTTTTACGAGCAGTACTTC.

The chain links TRBV7-2 to TRBJ1-1, with TRBD1 matching 9 bases. Germline V gives CDR1 SGHTA, CDR2 FQGNSA. This CDR3 spans 15 amino acids. The V segment lost 2 bases and the J segment 3 bases; nucleotides outside the gene matches: 4. CDR3 protein: CASSLLDRGDTEAFF. CDR3 bases: TGTGCCAGCAGCTTATTGGACAGGGGAGACACTGAAGCTTTCTTT.

CDR3 DNA sequence: TGTGCCAGCAGTGAAGGGGGGACAGCTAATGAAAAACTGTTTTTT. Translating gives CASSEGGTANEKLFF. The chain uses TRBV2 and TRBJ1-4; TRBD1 agrees at 7 bases. Germline CDR1 is SNHLY and CDR2 is FYNNEI. The CDR3 has 15 amino acids. V trimming: 1 base; J trimming: 3 bases; junction bases outside the gene matches: 2.